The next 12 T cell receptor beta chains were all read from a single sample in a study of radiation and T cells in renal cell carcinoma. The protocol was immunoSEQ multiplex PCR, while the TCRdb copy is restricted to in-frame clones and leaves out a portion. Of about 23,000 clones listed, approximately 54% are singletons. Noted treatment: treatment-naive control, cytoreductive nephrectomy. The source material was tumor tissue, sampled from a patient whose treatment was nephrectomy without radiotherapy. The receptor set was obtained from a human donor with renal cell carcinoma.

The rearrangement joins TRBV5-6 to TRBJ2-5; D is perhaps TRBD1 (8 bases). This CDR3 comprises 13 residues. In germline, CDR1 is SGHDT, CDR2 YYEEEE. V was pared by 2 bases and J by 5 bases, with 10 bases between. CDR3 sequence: CASSLQGGETQYF. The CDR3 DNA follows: TGTGCCAGCAGCTTACAGGGGGGGGAGACCCAGTACTTC.

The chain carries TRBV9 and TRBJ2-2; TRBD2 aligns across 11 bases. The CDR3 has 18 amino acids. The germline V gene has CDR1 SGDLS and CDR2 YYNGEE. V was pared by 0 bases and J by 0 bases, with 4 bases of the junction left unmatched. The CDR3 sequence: CASSVGLAGGPNTGELFF. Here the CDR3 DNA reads TGTGCCAGCAGCGTAGGGCTAGCGGGGGGTCCGAACACCGGGGAGCTGTTTTTT.

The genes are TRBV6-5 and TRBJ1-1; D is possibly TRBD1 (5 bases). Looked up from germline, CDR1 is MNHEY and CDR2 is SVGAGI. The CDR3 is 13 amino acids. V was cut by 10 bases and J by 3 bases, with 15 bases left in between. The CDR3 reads CATANGGDTEAFF. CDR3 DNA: TGTGCCACTGCAAACGGGGGGGACACTGAAGCTTTCTTT.

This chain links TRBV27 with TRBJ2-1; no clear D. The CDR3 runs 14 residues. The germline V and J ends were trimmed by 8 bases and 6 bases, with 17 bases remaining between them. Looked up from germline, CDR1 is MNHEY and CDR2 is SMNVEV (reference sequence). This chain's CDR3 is CASRPQFKGNEQFF. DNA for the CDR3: TGTGCCAGCCGCCCACAGTTCAAGGGCAATGAGCAGTTCTTC.

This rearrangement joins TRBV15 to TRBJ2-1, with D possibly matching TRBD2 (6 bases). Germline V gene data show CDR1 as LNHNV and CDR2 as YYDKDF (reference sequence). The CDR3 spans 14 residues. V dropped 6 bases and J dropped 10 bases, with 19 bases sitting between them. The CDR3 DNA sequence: TGTGCCACCAGTCCCGCGGCGCGGGGCGCGGAGCAGTTCTTC. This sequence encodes CATSPAARGAEQFF.

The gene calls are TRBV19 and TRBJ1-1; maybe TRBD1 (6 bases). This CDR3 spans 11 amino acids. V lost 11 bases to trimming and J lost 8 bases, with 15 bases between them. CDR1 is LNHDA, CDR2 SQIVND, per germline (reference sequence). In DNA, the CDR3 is TGTGCCTCTGTGAGGGGGGCCGAAGCTTTCTTT. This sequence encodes CASVRGAEAFF.

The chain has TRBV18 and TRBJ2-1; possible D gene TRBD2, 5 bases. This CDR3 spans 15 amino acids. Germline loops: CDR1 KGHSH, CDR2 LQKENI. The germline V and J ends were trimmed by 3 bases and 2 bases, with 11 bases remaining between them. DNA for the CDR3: TGTGCCAGCTCACCTGAGCGGAACCCCTACAATGAGCAGTTCTTC. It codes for CASSPERNPYNEQFF.

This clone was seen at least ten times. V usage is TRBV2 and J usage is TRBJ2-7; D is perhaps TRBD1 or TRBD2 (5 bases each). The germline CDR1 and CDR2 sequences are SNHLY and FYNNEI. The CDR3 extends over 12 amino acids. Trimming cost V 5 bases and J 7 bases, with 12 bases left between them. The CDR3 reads CASSRGKGEQYF. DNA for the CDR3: TGTGCCAGCAGTCGGGGAAAGGGGGAGCAGTACTTC.

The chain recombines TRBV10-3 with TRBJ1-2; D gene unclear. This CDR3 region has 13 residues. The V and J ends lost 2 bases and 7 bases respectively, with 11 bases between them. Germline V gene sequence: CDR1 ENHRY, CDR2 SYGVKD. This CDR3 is CAISEQGWGGYTF. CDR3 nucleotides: TGTGCCATCAGTGAGCAAGGGTGGGGTGGCTACACCTTC.

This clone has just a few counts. CDR3 protein: CASSVDGRYQPQHF. The DNA for the CDR3 is TGTGCCAGCAGTGTAGACGGGAGGTATCAGCCCCAGCATTTT. V is TRBV6-5 and J is TRBJ1-5; unclear D gene. CDR3 length: 14 residues. The germline CDR1 and CDR2 sequences are MNHEY and SVGAGI. Trimming cost V 5 bases and J 5 bases, with 13 bases left between them.

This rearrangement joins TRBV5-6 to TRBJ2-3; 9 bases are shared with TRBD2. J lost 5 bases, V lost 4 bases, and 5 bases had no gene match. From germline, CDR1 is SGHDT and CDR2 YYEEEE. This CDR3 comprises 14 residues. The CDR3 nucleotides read TGTGCCAGCAGCGGAGCGGGGGGCATAGATACGCAGTATTTT. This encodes CASSGAGGIDTQYF.

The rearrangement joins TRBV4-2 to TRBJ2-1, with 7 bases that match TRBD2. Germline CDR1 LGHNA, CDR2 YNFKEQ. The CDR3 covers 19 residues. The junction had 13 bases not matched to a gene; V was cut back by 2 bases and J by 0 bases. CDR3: CASSQPSEPGGSSYNEQFF. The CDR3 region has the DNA TGTGCCAGCAGCCAACCCTCAGAGCCCGGGGGGTCCTCCTACAATGAGCAGTTCTTC.